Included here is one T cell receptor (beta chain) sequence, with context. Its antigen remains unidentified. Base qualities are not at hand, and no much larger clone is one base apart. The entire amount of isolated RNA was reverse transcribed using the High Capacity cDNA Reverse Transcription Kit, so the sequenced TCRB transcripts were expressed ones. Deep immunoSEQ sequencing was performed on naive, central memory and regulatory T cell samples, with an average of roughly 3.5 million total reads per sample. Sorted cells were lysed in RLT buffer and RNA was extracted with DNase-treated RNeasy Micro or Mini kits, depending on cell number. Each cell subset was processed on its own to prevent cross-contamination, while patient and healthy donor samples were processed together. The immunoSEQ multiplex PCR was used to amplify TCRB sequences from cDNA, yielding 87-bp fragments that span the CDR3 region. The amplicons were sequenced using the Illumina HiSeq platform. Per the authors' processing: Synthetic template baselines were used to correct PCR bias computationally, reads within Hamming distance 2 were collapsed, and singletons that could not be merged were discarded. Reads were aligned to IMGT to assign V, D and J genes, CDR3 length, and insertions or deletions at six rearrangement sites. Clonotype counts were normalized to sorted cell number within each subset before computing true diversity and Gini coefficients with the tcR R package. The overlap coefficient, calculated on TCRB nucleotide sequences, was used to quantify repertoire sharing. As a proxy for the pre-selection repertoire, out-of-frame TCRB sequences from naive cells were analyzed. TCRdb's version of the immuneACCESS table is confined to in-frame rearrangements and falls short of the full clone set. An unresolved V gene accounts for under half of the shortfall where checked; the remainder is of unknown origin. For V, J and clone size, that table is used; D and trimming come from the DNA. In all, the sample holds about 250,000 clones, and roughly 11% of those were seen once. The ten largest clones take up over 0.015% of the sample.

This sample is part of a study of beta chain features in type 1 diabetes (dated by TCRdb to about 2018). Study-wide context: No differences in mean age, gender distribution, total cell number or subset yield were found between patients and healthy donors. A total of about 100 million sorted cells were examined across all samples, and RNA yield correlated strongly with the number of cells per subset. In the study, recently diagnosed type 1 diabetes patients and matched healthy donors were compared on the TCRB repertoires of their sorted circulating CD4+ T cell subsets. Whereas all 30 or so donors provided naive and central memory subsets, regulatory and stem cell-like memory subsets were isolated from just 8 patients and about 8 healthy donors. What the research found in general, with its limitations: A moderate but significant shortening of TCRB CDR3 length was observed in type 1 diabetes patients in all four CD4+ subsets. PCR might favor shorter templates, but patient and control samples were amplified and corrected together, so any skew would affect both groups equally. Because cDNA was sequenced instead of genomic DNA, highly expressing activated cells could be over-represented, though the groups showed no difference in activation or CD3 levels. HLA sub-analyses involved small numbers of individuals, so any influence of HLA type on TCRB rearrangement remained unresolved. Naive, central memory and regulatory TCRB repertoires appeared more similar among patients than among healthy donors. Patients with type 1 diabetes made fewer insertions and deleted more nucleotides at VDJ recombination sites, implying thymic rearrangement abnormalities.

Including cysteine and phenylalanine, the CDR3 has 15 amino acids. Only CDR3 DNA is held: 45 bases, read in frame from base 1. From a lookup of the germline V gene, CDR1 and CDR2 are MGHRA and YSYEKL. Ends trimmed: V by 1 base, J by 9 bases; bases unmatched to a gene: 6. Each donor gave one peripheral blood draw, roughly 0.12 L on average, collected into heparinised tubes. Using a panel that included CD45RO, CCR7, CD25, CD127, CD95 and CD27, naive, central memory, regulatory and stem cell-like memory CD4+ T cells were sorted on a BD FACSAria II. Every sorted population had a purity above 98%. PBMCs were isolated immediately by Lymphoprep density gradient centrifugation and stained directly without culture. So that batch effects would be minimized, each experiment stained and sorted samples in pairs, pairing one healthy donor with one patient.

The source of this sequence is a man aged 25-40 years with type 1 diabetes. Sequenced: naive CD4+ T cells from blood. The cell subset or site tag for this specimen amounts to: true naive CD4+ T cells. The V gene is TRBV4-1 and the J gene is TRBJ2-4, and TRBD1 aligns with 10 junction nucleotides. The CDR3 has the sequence CASSQVRQGASIQYF. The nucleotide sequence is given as TGCGCCAGCAGCCAAGTAAGACAGGGGGCTAGCATTCAGTACTTC.